The 8 T cell receptor beta chains presented below share a single source sample, sequenced in a study of control samples from healthy donors and cancer patients. Using immunoSEQ multiplex PCR, the repertoire was profiled, and TCRdb retains in-frame clones only, with some absent. The sample consists of approximately 120,000 clones, 90% of them appearing once. Sequences were obtained from blood. All receptors derive from a human donor in good health. The donor label of this sample is uncertain.

The chain employs TRBV5-5 and TRBJ1-2; D possibly corresponds to TRBD1 (6 bases). The CDR3 is 15 amino acids. V was shortened by 3 bases and J by 5 bases, with 17 bases between the two germline ends. Germline loops: CDR1 SGHKS, CDR2 YYEKEE (reference sequence). The CDR3 here is CASSSGGATLYGYTF. DNA of the CDR3: TGTGCCAGCAGCTCCGGGGGGGCTACCCTGTATGGCTACACCTTC.

This clone came up once. The chain links TRBV6-1 to TRBJ2-7; TRBD1 matches at 8 bases. CDR1 is MNHNS, CDR2 SASEGT, per germline. Trimming cost V 3 bases and J 4 bases; bases outside gene matches: 8. This CDR3 has 15 amino acids. Here the CDR3 reads CASSDRTGNMYEQYV. The CDR3 DNA is TGTGCCAGCAGTGATAGGACAGGGAATATGTACGAGCAGTACGTC.

The chain has TRBV6-2 or TRBV6-3 and TRBJ1-2, with a possible D match to TRBD1 (5 bases). The CDR3 runs to 14 residues. The ends were cut back, 0 bases at V and 1 base at J, with 6 bases in the middle. Germline V gives CDR1 MNHEY, CDR2 SVGEGT. The DNA for the CDR3 is TGTGCCAGCAGTTACTCGACAGTTAACTATGGCTACACCTTC. This translates into CASSYSTVNYGYTF.

The V gene is TRBV11-2, the J gene TRBJ1-1; possibly TRBD1 for D (5 bases). The CDR3 spans 16 residues. V dropped 4 bases and J dropped 1 base, with 16 bases sitting between them. Germline V gene data show CDR1 as SGHAT and CDR2 as FQNNGV. The CDR3 DNA is TGTGCCAGCAGCTCCTCCGGGGGGGGAGAGAACACTGAAGCTTTCTTT. Protein sequence: CASSSSGGGENTEAFF. Based on the CDR3 plus reference TRBV11-2 and TRBJ1-1, the full variable domain is EAGVAQSPRYKIIEKRQSVAFWCNPISGHATLYWYQQILGQGPKLLIQFQNNGVVDDSQLPKDRFSAERLKGVDSTLKIQPAKLEDSAVYLCASSSSGGGENTEAFFGQGTRLTVV.

The chain has TRBV5-5 and TRBJ1-5; 8 bases align to TRBD1. Germline-derived CDR1 and CDR2 are SGHKS and YYEKEE (reference sequence). This CDR3 is built from 17 residues. Trimming at V came to 4 bases and at J to 0 bases, leaving 9 bases not matched to a gene. The CDR3 sequence is CASSPGQEDYSNQPQHF. CDR3 coding DNA: TGTGCCAGCAGCCCGGGACAGGAGGACTATAGCAATCAGCCCCAGCATTTT. Filled out from reference TRBV5-5 and TRBJ1-5, the complete variable domain reads DAGVTQSPTHLIKTRGQQVTLRCSPISGHKSVSWYQQVLGQGPQFIFQYYEKEERGRGNFPDRFSARQFPNYSSELNVNALLLGDSALYLCASSPGQEDYSNQPQHFGDGTRLSIL.

The chain couples TRBV6-5 to TRBJ1-2; 9 nucleotides align to TRBD1. The ends lost 6 bases at V and 7 bases at J; junction bases unmatched: 3. The CDR3 is 12 amino acids. The germline V gene encodes CDR1 MNHEY and CDR2 SVGAGI. The CDR3 DNA reads TGTGCCAGCAGCCGGGACAGGGCTGGCTACACCTTC. As protein: CASSRDRAGYTF.

The genes are TRBV11-1 and TRBJ1-6; maybe TRBD1 (6 bases). V was trimmed by 5 bases and J by 7 bases, leaving 12 bases between them. The CDR3 length is 14 residues. CDR1 and CDR2 from the germline V gene are SGHAT and FQDESV (reference sequence). The CDR3 sequence is CASSARTANSPLHF. Written as DNA, the CDR3 is TGTGCCAGCAGCGCGCGGACAGCGAATTCACCCCTCCACTTT. Full variable domain (missing parts from reference TRBV11-1 and TRBJ1-6): EAEVAQSPRYKITEKSQAVAFWCDPISGHATLYWYRQILGQGPELLVQFQDESVVDDSQLPKDRFSAERLKGVDSTLKIQPAELGDSAMYLCASSARTANSPLHFGNGTRLTVT.

This chain uses TRBV11-2 with TRBJ2-1; D might be TRBD1 or TRBD2, each matching 6 bases. Per the germline V gene, CDR1 is SGHAT and CDR2 is FQNNGV. The CDR3 has 16 amino acids. Trimming took off 2 bases at V and 3 bases at J, with 14 bases between the two ends. CDR3 region: CASSLFGGPIYNEQFF. CDR3 in DNA: TGTGCCAGCAGCTTATTTGGGGGGCCCATCTACAATGAGCAGTTCTTC.